The entry below describes one T cell receptor (beta chain). Its cognate antigen is unknown. These data are taken from a study of blood T cells in healthy people across ages. Study results and caveats: Older individuals had lower TCR beta diversity per million T cells (the decline was roughly linear). Naive T cell percentage strongly correlated with TCR beta diversity.

The CDR3 is made up of 15 amino acids. V was clipped by 3 bases and J by 7 bases, with 14 bases between them. In germline, CDR1 is KGHDR, CDR2 SFDVKD. A second PCR, run for about 7 to 11 cycles, used a sample-barcoded 5' primer plus a J-beta primer mix. All samples yielded 3 million or more CDR3-containing paired-end reads. TCRdb used MiXCR to reprocess the 5' RACE reads, holding one entry per CDR3 protein. This table has around 1.5 million distinct CDR3 sequences, roughly 60% appearing once. The sequencing input was blood. The chain carries TRBV24-1 and TRBJ1-4; possibly TRBD1 for D (6 bases). This sequence originates from a man between 18 and 35 years old in good health. The CDR3 is CATSDGTGLREKLFF. For the CDR3, the DNA is TGTGCCACCAGTGATGGAACAGGGCTCCGTGAAAAACTGTTTTTT.